The 26 T cell receptor beta chains below were found in one sample sequenced in a study of blood T cell repertoires in COVID-19. Libraries were prepared by immunoSEQ multiplex PCR; TCRdb keeps only in-frame clonotypes and omits some of them. This table has tens of thousands of clones, approximately 88% appearing once. Sample: peripheral blood. The receptors come from a woman aged 40 to 50 with acute or convalescent COVID-19.

The chain carries TRBV28 and TRBJ1-2, with 8 bases identical to TRBD1. Germline V CDR1 and CDR2: MDHEN, SYDVKM. This CDR3 is built from 17 residues. Trimming cost V 2 bases and J 8 bases; bases outside gene matches: 16. The chain's CDR3 is CASSLGRRTGPFEGYTF. CDR3 in DNA: TGTGCCAGCAGTTTAGGTCGGCGGACAGGGCCTTTTGAGGGCTACACCTTC.

The gene calls are TRBV9 and TRBJ1-2, with TRBD1 matching 7 bases. The CDR3 runs to 12 residues. The V segment lost 2 bases and the J segment 8 bases; nucleotides outside the gene matches: 3. Germline CDR1 SGDLS, CDR2 YYNGEE. The CDR3 sequence: CASSVLGGGYTF. The CDR3 nucleotides read TGTGCCAGCAGCGTGTTAGGGGGCGGCTACACCTTC.

The rearrangement joins TRBV28 to TRBJ1-5, with no clear D. The CDR3 consists of 14 residues. Germline CDR1 is MDHEN and CDR2 is SYDVKM. Trimming left V 1 base short and J 7 bases short, with 11 bases between. CDR3 region: CASSLSGITQPQHF. DNA of the CDR3: TGTGCCAGCAGTTTATCGGGGATTACACAGCCCCAGCATTTT.

This clone appeared a few times. This rearrangement joins TRBV6-1 to TRBJ2-1; D not certain. Trimming left V 1 base short and J 7 bases short, with 11 bases between. CDR3 length: 14 amino acids. Germline CDR1 MNHNS, CDR2 SASEGT. CDR3 residues: CASSEGTARNEQFF. As DNA, the CDR3 is TGTGCCAGCAGTGAAGGCACAGCTCGGAATGAGCAGTTCTTC.

The chain has TRBV19 and TRBJ2-7; 8 nucleotides align to TRBD1. Germline CDR1 LNHDA, CDR2 SQIVND (reference sequence). With V trimmed by 4 bases and J by 5 bases, 1 base remained unmatched. This CDR3 has 12 residues. The CDR3 DNA sequence: TGTGCCAGTAGTAGGACAGGGCACGAGCAGTACTTC. The encoded protein is CASSRTGHEQYF.

In this sample, this clone turned up once. The CDR3 loop is CASSQFGGVAGNTIYF. CDR3 coding DNA: TGTGCCAGCAGCCAATTCGGGGGAGTAGCTGGAAACACCATATATTTT. V gene TRBV16 combines with J gene TRBJ1-3, with D tentatively TRBD1 (5 bases). The CDR3 length is 16 residues. V shed 1 base and J shed 2 bases, with 12 bases lying between them. CDR1 KGHSY and CDR2 FQNENV come from the germline V gene.

The rearrangement joins TRBV19 to TRBJ2-5; no firm D call. V was cut by 3 bases and J by 5 bases, with 10 bases left in between. The CDR3 runs 13 residues. CDR1 is LNHDA and CDR2 is SQIVND in the germline V gene (reference sequence). The CDR3 protein is CASSILYEETQYF. CDR3 nucleotides: TGTGCCAGTAGTATTTTGTACGAGGAGACCCAGTACTTC.

Regarding this clone: Other DNA sequences in the sample encode the same CDR3. This CDR3 is CASSLTGSTDTQYF. As DNA, the CDR3 is TGTGCCAGCAGCCTGACAGGGAGCACAGATACGCAGTATTTT. The rearrangement joins TRBV28 to TRBJ2-3; 7 nucleotides agree with TRBD1. The CDR3 runs 14 residues. The V gene's germline CDR1 is MDHEN and CDR2 SYDVKM. With V trimmed by 6 bases and J by 0 bases, 3 bases remained unmatched.

This clone was recorded a few times. J is TRBJ1-4 and V is TRBV28; 11 positions agree with TRBD1. The CDR3 has 18 residues. V dropped 5 bases and J dropped 3; count of bases not matched to a gene: 11. The germline CDR1 and CDR2 sequences are MDHEN and SYDVKM. The CDR3 loop reads CASSDRDRGTGANEKLFF. CDR3 sequence (DNA): TGTGCCAGCAGTGACCGGGACAGGGGGACTGGGGCTAATGAAAAACTGTTTTTT.

This rearrangement joins TRBV12-5 to TRBJ2-5; 9 nucleotides align to TRBD1. The CDR3 is made up of 16 amino acids. Germline values: CDR1 LGHNT, CDR2 FRNRAP. V was pared by 0 bases and J by 5 bases, with 7 bases of the junction left unmatched. CDR3 coding DNA: TGTGCTAGTGGTTTGGTCCCGGGACAGGGATCGGAGACCCAGTACTTC. This gives the protein CASGLVPGQGSETQYF.

The V and J genes are TRBV10-3 and TRBJ2-4; TRBD1 aligns across 8 bases. Germline-derived CDR1 and CDR2 are ENHRY and SYGVKD. The trim removed 5 bases at V and 3 bases at J, leaving 9 bases unmatched. The CDR3 is 16 residues long. The CDR3 loop reads CAISPQGARGKNIQYF. The CDR3 DNA sequence: TGTGCCATCAGTCCGCAGGGGGCGCGGGGCAAAAACATTCAGTACTTC.

The chain links TRBV5-1 to TRBJ1-1; D gene uncertain. CDR3 size: 14 residues. CDR1 is SGHRS, CDR2 YFSETQ, per germline. V was shortened by 4 bases and J by 1 base, with 11 bases between the two germline ends. In DNA form, the CDR3 reads TGCGCCAGCAGCCCACAACCGGGGAACACTGAAGCTTTCTTT. Translating gives CASSPQPGNTEAFF.

This chain joins TRBV28 and TRBJ1-1; TRBD1 aligns across 7 bases. In germline, CDR1 is MDHEN, CDR2 SYDVKM. The CDR3 is 14 residues long. V was clipped by 1 base and J by 6 bases; unmatched bases: 5. For the CDR3, the DNA is TGTGCCAGCAGTTTATACAGGGGTGTGGCTGAAGCTTTCTTT. It specifies CASSLYRGVAEAFF.

The chain uses TRBV10-3 and TRBJ2-3; the D is unclear. CDR1 is ENHRY, CDR2 SYGVKD, per germline. V dropped 4 bases and J dropped 2 bases, with 19 bases sitting between them. CDR3 size: 17 residues. The CDR3 loop is CAISGGPGITSTDTQYF. As DNA, the CDR3 is TGTGCCATCAGTGGTGGGCCCGGCATTACTTCCACAGATACGCAGTATTTT.

In its sample, this clone was seen a few times. CDR3 nucleotide sequence: TGTGCCAGCGTGATTGAGGGGAACACTGAAGCTTTCTTT. Translated, it gives CASVIEGNTEAFF. The chain recombines TRBV7-3 with TRBJ1-1, with D hard to call. V was clipped by 8 bases and J by 1 base, with 11 bases between them. The length of the CDR3 is 13 residues. Germline assignment: CDR1 SGHTA and CDR2 FQGTGA.

This rearrangement joins TRBV10-3 to TRBJ2-7, with 9 bases identical to TRBD2. The CDR3 length is 13 residues. With 7 bases clipped from V and 5 bases from J, the junction kept 6 bases outside the gene matches. CDR1 and CDR2 from the germline V gene are ENHRY and SYGVKD. The CDR3 region has the DNA TGTGCCATCAAGGCGGGGGGGCTTAACGAGCAGTACTTC. This codes for CAIKAGGLNEQYF.

The chain recombines TRBV19 with TRBJ2-7, with 7 positions matching TRBD1. The CDR3 covers 14 residues. Losses at the gene ends were 5 bases for V and 0 bases for J; bases not matched to a gene: 4. Germline V CDR1 and CDR2: LNHDA, SQIVND (reference sequence). The CDR3 nucleotides are TGTGCCAGTAGTCCGACAGGGTACTCCTACGAGCAGTACTTC. This translates into CASSPTGYSYEQYF.

The rearrangement joins TRBV11-1 to TRBJ2-5; 13 bases line up with TRBD2. The germline gives CDR1 SGHAT, CDR2 FQDESV (reference sequence). CDR3 size: 16 residues. The V segment lost 5 bases and the J segment 5 bases; nucleotides outside the gene matches: 8. The CDR3 nucleotides are TGTGCCAGCAGCCGTACTAGCGGGAGGGCTGGGGAGACCCAGTACTTC. Its protein product is CASSRTSGRAGETQYF.

The chain combines TRBV12-2 with TRBJ2-2; the D call TRBD2 from the table was never checked on the DNA. TRBV12-2 is a pseudogene. This CDR3 contains 17 residues. The CDR3, as DNA: TGTGCAAGTCGCTTAGCAGGTGGAGTATGGAACACCGGGGAGCTGTTTTTT. Its protein product is CASRLAGGVWNTGELFF.

The chain combines TRBV6-5 with TRBJ1-1, with D possibly matching TRBD1 (5 bases). The germline gives CDR1 MNHEY, CDR2 SVGAGI. V shed 6 bases and J shed 5 bases, with 19 bases lying between them. This CDR3 is built from 15 residues. Written as DNA, the CDR3 is TGTGCCAGCAGGAGACCCCAGGGAATAGGGACTGAAGCTTTCTTT. Translation: CASRRPQGIGTEAFF.

The chain carries TRBV6-1 and TRBJ1-3; D is uncertain. The germline V and J ends were trimmed by 3 bases and 4 bases, with 4 bases remaining between them. The CDR3 length is 12 residues. CDR1 and CDR2 (germline): MNHNS, SASEGT. In DNA, the CDR3 is TGTGCCAGCAGTGACAGGGGAAACACCATATATTTT. This codes for CASSDRGNTIYF.

This chain uses TRBV19 with TRBJ2-4, with 9 bases identical to TRBD1. The CDR3 loop spans 19 amino acids. V shed 2 bases and J 0 bases; nucleotides not matched to a gene: 11. The germline CDR1 and CDR2 sequences are LNHDA and SQIVND (reference sequence). CDR3 residues: CASSIPGTGFRLAKNIQYF. The CDR3 region has the DNA TGTGCCAGTAGTATACCCGGGACAGGGTTTAGACTAGCCAAAAACATTCAGTACTTC.

The chain joins TRBV10-3 to TRBJ2-7; possibly TRBD2 for D (6 bases). This CDR3 contains 14 residues. Germline CDR1 ENHRY, CDR2 SYGVKD. The V end lost 3 bases, the J end lost 3 bases, and 12 bases lay between the germline ends. The CDR3 nucleotides read TGTGCCATCAGTGACCCGGGAGAGGACTACGAGCAGTACTTC. As protein: CAISDPGEDYEQYF.

The chain recombines TRBV7-9 with TRBJ2-6; D not certain. V was pared by 2 bases and J by 2 bases, with 10 bases between. Germline CDR1 and CDR2: SEHNR and FQNEAQ (reference sequence). The CDR3 consists of 16 residues. CDR3 region: CASSLPERTGANVLTF. CDR3 in DNA: TGTGCCAGCAGCTTACCCGAGAGAACTGGGGCCAACGTCCTGACTTTC.

This clone was picked up one time. The J gene is TRBJ2-7, the V gene TRBV9; 7 bases are shared with TRBD1. Germline trimming cut 3 bases from V and 6 bases from J; bases unmatched to any gene: 12. Germline assignment: CDR1 SGDLS and CDR2 YYNGEE. The CDR3 consists of 15 residues. The CDR3 DNA sequence: TGTGCCAGCAGCGCCAGCCCCGCGACAGGGTCCGAGCAGTACTTC. This gives the protein CASSASPATGSEQYF.

The CDR3 DNA reads as TGTGCCAGAAACAGGGGTTACTACGAGCAGTACTTC. Translation: CARNRGYYEQYF. The rearrangement uses TRBV6-5 and TRBJ2-7, with 7 bases lining up with TRBD1. With 9 bases clipped from V and 3 bases from J, the junction kept 5 bases outside the gene matches. Germline V CDR1 and CDR2: MNHEY, SVGAGI. There are 12 residues in the CDR3.